This TCR beta chain originates from a study of control samples from healthy donors and cancer patients. The CDR3 length is 14 residues. Trimming took 9 bases from V and 0 from J, leaving 14 bases between them. CDR1 ENHRY and CDR2 SYGVKD come from the germline V gene. Assay: immunoSEQ multiplex PCR; the TCRdb copy retains only in-frame clones and omits some. The table records roughly 150,000 clones, 93% of them present only once. The sequence was collected from a man younger than 35 in good health. The chain uses TRBV10-3 and TRBJ2-5; TRBD1 or TRBD2 may be the D gene (7 bases each). Sequencing was carried out using blood. The CDR3 nucleotides read TGTGCCATGTCATCAGGGGGGGACCAAGAGACCCAGTACTTC. Protein: CAMSSGGDQETQYF.